Sequencing of this T cell receptor beta chain was carried out in a study of T-cell reconstitution after alpha-beta-depleted transplantation in children. CDR3 length equals 16 residues. Germline V gene sequence: CDR1 KGHSH, CDR2 LQKENI. V dropped 5 bases and J dropped 0 bases, with 14 bases sitting between them. Study results and limitations: Once a year had passed after transplant, T-cell counts and diversity came mostly from newly produced T cells.

Remarks on this clonotype: Its cognate antigen is unknown.

Unique molecular identifiers were incorporated during preparation of the TCRbeta library. TCRdb passed the PCR reads through MiXCR, listing each CDR3 protein once. The data hold about 980,000 distinct CDR3 sequences, with roughly 29% observed a single time. The clonotype originates from a boy younger than two who had a stem cell transplant for SCID, so the T cells may come from the graft donor. Sequenced material: PBMCs, mostly from graft donor cells, taken 360 days after TCRalphabeta/CD19-depleted stem cell transplant. The chain is built from TRBV18 and TRBJ1-3; D possibly corresponds to TRBD1 (6 bases). CDR3 sequence (DNA): TGTGCCAGCTCAGCAGACAGGCAACTCTCTGGAAACACCATATATTTT. This encodes CASSADRQLSGNTIYF.